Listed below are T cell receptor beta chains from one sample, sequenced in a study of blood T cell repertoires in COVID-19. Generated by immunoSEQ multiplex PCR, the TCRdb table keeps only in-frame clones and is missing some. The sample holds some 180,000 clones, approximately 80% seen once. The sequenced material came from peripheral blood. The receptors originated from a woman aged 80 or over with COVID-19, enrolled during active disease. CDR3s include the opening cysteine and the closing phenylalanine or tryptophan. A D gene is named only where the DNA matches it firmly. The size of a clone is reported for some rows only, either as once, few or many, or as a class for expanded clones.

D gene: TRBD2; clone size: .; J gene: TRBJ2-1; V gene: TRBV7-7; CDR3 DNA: TGTGCCAGCAGCTTGGGCGGGGGGCCCTACAATGAGCAGTTCTTC; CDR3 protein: CASSLGGGPYNEQFF
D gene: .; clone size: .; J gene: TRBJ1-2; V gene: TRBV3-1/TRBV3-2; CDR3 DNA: TGTGCCAGCAGCCAGGGGCGGGACCCGGTTTTCTATGGCTACACCTTC; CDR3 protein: CASSQGRDPVFYGYTF
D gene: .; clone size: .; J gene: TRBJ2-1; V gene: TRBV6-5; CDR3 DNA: TGTGCCAGCAGGACAGTGGGTAGGGGTGAGCAGTTCTTC; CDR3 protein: CASRTVGRGEQFF
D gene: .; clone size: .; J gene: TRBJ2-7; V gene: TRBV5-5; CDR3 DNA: TGTGCCAGCAGCTTCCGGGACTCCGAGGCCTACGAGCAGTACTTC; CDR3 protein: CASSFRDSEAYEQYF
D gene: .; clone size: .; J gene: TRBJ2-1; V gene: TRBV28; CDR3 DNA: TGTGCCAGCAGTGGCGGGGCCTCCTACAATGAGCAGTTCTTC; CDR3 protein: CASSGGASYNEQFF
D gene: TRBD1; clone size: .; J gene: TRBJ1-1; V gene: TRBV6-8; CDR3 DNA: TGTGCCAGCAGTAGTGACAGGGGAAGTAGGACTGAAGCTTTCTTT; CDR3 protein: CASSSDRGSRTEAFF
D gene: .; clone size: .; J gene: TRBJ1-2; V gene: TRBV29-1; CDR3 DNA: TGCAGCGTTGGTGGAGGGATCCTCCATGGCTACACCTTC; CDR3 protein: CSVGGGILHGYTF
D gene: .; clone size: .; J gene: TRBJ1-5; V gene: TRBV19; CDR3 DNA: TGTGCCAGTAGTCCGAAGAGGGATCAGCCCCAGCATTTT; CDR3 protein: CASSPKRDQPQHF
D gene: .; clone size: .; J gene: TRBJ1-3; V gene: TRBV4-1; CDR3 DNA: TGCGCCAGCAGCCAGGATCCAGGGTCTGGAAACACCATATATTTT; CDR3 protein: CASSQDPGSGNTIYF
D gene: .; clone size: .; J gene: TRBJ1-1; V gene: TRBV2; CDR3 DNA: TGTGCCAGCAAAATTGACATCGACACTGAAGCTTTCTTT; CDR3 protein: CASKIDIDTEAFF
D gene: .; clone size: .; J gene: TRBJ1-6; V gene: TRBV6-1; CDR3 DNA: TGTGCCAGCAGTGACGGGAAAAATTATTCACCCCTCCACTTT; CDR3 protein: CASSDGKNYSPLHF
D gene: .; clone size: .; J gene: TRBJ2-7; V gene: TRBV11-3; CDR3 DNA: TGTGCCAGCCGGGGTATCTCCTACGAGCAGTACTTC; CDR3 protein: CASRGISYEQYF
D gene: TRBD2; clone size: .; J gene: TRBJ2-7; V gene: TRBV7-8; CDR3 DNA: TGTGCCAGCAGCTTCGCACTAGCGGGTAACTACGAGCAGTACTTC; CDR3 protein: CASSFALAGNYEQYF
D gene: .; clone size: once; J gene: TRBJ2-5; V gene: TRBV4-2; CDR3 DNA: TGTGCCAGCAGCCAAGATGGTGGCAGCCAAGAGACCCAGTACTTC; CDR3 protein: CASSQDGGSQETQYF
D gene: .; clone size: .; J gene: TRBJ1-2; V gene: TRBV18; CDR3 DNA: TGTGCCAGCTCACCCGGAACGGGGGTAGACAGCGGCTACACCTTC; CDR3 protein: CASSPGTGVDSGYTF
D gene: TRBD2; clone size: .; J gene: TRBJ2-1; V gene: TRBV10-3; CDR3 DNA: TGTGCCATCAGTGCCCCCGGACTAGCGGGGGGGTACAATGAGCAGTTCTTC; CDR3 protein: CAISAPGLAGGYNEQFF
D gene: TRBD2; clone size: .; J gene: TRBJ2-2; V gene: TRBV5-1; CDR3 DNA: TGCGCCAGCAGAGTGGGGGGGGCGAACACCGGGGAGCTGTTTTTT; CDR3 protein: CASRVGGANTGELFF
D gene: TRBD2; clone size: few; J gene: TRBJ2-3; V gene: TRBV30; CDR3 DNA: TGTGCCTGGAGACTAGCGGGGGTTACAGATACGCAGTATTTT; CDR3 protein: CAWRLAGVTDTQYF
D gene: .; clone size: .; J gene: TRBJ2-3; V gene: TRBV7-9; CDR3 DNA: TGTGCCAGCAGCTGGGTAGGGGCAGGGGATGAGCTGGATACGCAGTATTTT; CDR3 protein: CASSWVGAGDELDTQYF
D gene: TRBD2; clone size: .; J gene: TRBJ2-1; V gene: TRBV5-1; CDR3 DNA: TGCGCCAGCAGCTTGACTAGCGGGATTCTCAATGAGCAGTTCTTC; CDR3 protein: CASSLTSGILNEQFF
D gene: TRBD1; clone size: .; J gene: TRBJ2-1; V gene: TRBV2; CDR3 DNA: TGTGCCAGCAGTGAAAAGACAGGGGGGTACAATGAGCAGTTCTTC; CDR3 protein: CASSEKTGGYNEQFF
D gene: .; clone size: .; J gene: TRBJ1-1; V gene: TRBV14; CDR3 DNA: TGTGCCAGCAGCACCCTACCTTGGGCGTTGAACACTGAAGCTTTCTTT; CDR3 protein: CASSTLPWALNTEAFF
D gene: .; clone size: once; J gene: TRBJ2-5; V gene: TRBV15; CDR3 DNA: TGTGCCACCAGCAGAGATGCGGCAGGGCAAGAGACCCAGTACTTC; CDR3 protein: CATSRDAAGQETQYF
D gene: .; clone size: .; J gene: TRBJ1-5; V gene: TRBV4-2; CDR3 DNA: TGTGCCAGCAGCCCAAATGGGGGGGATAGCAATCAGCCCCAGCATTTT; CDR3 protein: CASSPNGGDSNQPQHF
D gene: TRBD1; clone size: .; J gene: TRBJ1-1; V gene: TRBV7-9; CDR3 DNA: TGTGCCAGCAGCCAAGGACAGGGGTACACTGAAGCTTTCTTT; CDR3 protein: CASSQGQGYTEAFF
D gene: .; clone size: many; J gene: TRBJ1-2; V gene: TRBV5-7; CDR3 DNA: TGTGCCAGCAAAACCCTGACAGTCGGGAACTATGGCTACACCTTC; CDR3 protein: CASKTLTVGNYGYTF
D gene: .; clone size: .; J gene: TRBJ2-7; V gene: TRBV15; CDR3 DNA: TGTGCCACCAGTAGGGGAAGGGACGAGCAGTACTTC; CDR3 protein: CATSRGRDEQYF
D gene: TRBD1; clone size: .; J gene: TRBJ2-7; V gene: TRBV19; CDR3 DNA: TGTGCCAGTGGGGCCCAGGGGGCCTACGAGCAGTACTTC; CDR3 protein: CASGAQGAYEQYF
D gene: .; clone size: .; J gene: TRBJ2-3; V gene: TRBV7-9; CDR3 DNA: TGTGCCAGCAGCTCACTAGCTGATACGCAGTATTTT; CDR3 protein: CASSSLADTQYF
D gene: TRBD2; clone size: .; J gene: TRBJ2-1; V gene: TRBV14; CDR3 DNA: TGTGCCAGCAGCCAAGATGGGACTAGACGTTACAATGAGCAGTTCTTC; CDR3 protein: CASSQDGTRRYNEQFF
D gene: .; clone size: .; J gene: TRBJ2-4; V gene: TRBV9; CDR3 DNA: TGTGCCAGCAGCGTAGACGGAAACATTCAGTACTTC; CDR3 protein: CASSVDGNIQYF
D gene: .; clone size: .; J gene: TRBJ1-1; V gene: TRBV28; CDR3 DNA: TGTGCCAGCAGATTTATCGGGACAATAGGTGAAGCTTTCTTT; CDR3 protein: CASRFIGTIGEAFF
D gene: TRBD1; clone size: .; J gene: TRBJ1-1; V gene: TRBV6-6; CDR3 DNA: TGTGCCAGCAGTCCGGTGGCGACAGGGTTTAAGGGTAGGACTGAAGCTTTCTTT; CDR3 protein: CASSPVATGFKGRTEAFF
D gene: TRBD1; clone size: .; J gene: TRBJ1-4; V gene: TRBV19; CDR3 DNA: TGTGCCAGTAAAGACAGGGGGACTAATGAAAAACTGTTTTTT; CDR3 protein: CASKDRGTNEKLFF
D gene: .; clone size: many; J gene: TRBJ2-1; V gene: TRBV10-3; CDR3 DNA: TGTGCCATCAGTGCCAGGGATGAGCAGTTCTTC; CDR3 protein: CAISARDEQFF
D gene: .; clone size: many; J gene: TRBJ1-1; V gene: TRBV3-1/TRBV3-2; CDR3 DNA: TGTGCCAGCAGCCGAGGGAGGTCTGAAGCTTTCTTT; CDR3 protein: CASSRGRSEAFF
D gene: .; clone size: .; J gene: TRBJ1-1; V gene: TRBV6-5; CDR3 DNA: TGTGCCAGCAGCAAGACCCGGGTCAACACTGAAGCTTTCTTT; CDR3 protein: CASSKTRVNTEAFF
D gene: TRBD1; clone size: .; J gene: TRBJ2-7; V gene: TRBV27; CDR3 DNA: TGTGCCAGCAGTTTACAGGGGGCATTAGAGGGGCAGTACTTC; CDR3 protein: CASSLQGALEGQYF
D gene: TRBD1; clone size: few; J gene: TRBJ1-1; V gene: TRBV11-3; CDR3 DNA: TGTGCCAGCAGCTTTAGGGGGCTCGGCACTGAAGCTTTCTTT; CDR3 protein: CASSFRGLGTEAFF
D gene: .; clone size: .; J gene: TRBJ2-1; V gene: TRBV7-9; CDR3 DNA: TGTGCCAGCAGTACGCTCGGGAATGAGCAGTTCTTC; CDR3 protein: CASSTLGNEQFF
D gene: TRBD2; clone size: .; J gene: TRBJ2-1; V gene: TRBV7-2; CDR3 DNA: TGTGCCAGCAGCTCTCGGACTAGCGGGAGAGGTGAGCAGTTCTTC; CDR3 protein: CASSSRTSGRGEQFF
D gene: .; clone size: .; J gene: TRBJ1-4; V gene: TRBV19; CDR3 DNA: TGTGCCAGTAGTCCTTCCGGGATGAATAATGAAAAACTGTTTTTT; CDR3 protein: CASSPSGMNNEKLFF
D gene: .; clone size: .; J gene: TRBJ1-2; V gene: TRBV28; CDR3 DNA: TGTGCCAGCAGCATTTTTGCAGGTGCTAACTATGGCTACACCTTC; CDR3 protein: CASSIFAGANYGYTF
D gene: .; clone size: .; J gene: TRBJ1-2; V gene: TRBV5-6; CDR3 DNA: TGTGCCAGCAGCCGGCAGGGGCGGACGGACTATGGCTACACCTTC; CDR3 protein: CASSRQGRTDYGYTF
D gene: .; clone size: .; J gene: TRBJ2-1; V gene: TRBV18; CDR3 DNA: TGTGCCAGCTCACGGGATGGGGGGAGTTCCTACAATGAGCAGTTCTTC; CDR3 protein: CASSRDGGSSYNEQFF
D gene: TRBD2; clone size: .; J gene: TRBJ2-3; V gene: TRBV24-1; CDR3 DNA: TGTGCCACCAGTGACGTGGTAGCGGGAGTCACAGATACGCAGTATTTT; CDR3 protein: CATSDVVAGVTDTQYF
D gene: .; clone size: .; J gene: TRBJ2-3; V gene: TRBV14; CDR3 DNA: TGTGCCAGCAGACGGGGACTCTCCCTCACAGATACGCAGTATTTT; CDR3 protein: CASRRGLSLTDTQYF
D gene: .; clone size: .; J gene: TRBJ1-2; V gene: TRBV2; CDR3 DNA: TGTGCCAGCAAAGGGACTGGATTAGTTGGCTACACCTTC; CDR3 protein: CASKGTGLVGYTF
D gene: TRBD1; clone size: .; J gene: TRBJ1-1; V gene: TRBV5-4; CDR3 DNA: TGTGCCAGCAGCCACGGGCCGCACGCGACAGGGGGCTTGATGAACACTGAAGCTTTCTTT; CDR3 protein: CASSHGPHATGGLMNTEAFF
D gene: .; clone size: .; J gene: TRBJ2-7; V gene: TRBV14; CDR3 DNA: TGTGCCAGCAGCCAAGATCGAGGCAGATTTTACGAGCAGTACTTC; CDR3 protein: CASSQDRGRFYEQYF
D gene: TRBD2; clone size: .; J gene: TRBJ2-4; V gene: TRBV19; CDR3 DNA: TGTGCCAGTAGCCAGCGGGAAATTCAGTACTTC; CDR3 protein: CASSQREIQYF
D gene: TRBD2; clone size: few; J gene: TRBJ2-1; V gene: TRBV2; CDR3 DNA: TGTGCCAGCAGGAAACTAGCGGGGGCACACAATGAGCAGTTCTTC; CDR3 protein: CASRKLAGAHNEQFF
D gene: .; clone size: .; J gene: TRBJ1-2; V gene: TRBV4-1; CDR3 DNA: TGCGCCAGCAGCCAAGAAGCAGGCTATGGCTACACCTTC; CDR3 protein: CASSQEAGYGYTF
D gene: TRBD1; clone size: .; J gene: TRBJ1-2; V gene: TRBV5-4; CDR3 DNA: TGTGCCAGCAGCACGGGACAGGGGGCTAACTATGGCTACACCTTC; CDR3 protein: CASSTGQGANYGYTF
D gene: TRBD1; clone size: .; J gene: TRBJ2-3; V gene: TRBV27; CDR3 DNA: TGTGCCAGCAACGACAGGGGGCTTCCAGATACGCAGTATTTT; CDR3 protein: CASNDRGLPDTQYF